This T cell receptor beta chain was captured in a study of Tregs in tolerant kidney transplant recipients. Remarks on this clone: Its antigen is as yet unknown.

Assay: immunoSEQ multiplex PCR; the TCRdb copy retains only in-frame clones and omits some. The sample lists 15,000 to 20,000 clones, about two thirds seen once, with more than 2.5% in the top ten. Between the trimmed V and J ends, which lost 3 bases and 2 bases, there was a span of 17 bases. CDR3 size: 16 residues. Germline CDR1 SGHNT, CDR2 YYREEE (reference sequence). This TCR came from a human donor in good health. Sequencing input: Tregs from blood cultured with allogeneic cells. The chain links TRBV5-4 to TRBJ2-5; D is possibly TRBD1 (6 bases). The CDR3 is CASSSYPLTGQETQYF. DNA of the CDR3: TGTGCCAGCAGCTCGTATCCCCTTACAGGGCAAGAGACCCAGTACTTC.